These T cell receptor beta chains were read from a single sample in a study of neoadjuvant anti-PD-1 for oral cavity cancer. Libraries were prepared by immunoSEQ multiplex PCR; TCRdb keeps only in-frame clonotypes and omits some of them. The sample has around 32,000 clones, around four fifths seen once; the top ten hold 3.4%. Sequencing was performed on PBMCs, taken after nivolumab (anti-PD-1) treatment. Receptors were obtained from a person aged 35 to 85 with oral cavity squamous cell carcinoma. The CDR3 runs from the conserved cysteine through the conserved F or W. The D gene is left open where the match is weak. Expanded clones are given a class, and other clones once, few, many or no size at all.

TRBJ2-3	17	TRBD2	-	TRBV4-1	CASSQKTGGGGTDTQYF	TGCGCCAGCAGCCAAAAAACAGGCGGGGGAGGCACAGATACGCAGTATTTT
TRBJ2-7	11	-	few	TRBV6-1	CASRVAYEQYF	TGTGCCAGCAGAGTAGCCTACGAGCAGTACTTC
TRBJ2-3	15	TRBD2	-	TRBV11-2	CASSSRGGRADTQYF	TGTGCCAGCAGCTCACGGGGGGGCCGGGCAGATACGCAGTATTTT
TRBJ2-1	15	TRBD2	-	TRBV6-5	CASSTSGGPYNEQFF	TGTGCCAGCAGTACAAGCGGGGGGCCATACAATGAGCAGTTCTTC
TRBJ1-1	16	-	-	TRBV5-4	CASSRENRESNTEAFF	TGTGCCAGCAGCCGAGAGAACAGGGAATCGAACACTGAAGCTTTCTTT
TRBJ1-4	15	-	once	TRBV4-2	CASSQDPRANEKLFF	TGTGCCAGCAGCCAAGATCCCAGGGCTAATGAAAAACTGTTTTTT
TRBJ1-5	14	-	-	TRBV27	CASSFSGPGQPQHF	TGTGCCAGCAGTTTTTCGGGCCCTGGTCAGCCCCAGCATTTT
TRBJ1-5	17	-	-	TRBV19	CASSIVRGLRGNQPQHF	TGTGCCAGTAGTATAGTTAGGGGACTCAGGGGTAATCAGCCCCAGCATTTT
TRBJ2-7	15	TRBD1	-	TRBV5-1	CASSLVATGDYEQYF	TGCGCCAGCAGCTTGGTTGCGACAGGGGACTACGAGCAGTACTTC
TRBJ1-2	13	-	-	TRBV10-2	CASSVDSVVGYTF	TGCGCCAGCAGTGTGGACTCAGTTGTGGGCTACACCTTC
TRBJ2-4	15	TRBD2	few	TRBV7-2	CASSPRAGDGNIQYF	TGTGCCAGCAGCCCTCGTGCGGGGGACGGAAACATTCAGTACTTC